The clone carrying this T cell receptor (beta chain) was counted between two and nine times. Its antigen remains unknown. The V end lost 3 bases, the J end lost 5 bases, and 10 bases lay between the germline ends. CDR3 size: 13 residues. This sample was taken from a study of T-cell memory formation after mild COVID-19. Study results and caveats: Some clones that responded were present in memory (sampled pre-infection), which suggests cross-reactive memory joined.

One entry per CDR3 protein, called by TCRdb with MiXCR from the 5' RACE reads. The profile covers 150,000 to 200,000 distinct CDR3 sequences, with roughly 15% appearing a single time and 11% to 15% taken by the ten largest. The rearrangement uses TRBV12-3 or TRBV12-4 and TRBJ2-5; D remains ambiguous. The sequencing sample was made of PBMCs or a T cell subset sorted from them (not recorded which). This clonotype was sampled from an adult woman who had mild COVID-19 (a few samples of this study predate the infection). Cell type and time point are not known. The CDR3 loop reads CASSFSVAETQYF. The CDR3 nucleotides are TGTGCCAGCAGTTTTTCAGTGGCGGAGACCCAGTACTTC.